This is a list of T cell receptor beta chains from one sample in a study of early T cells in non-severe SARS-CoV-2 infection. One entry per CDR3 protein results from TCRdb running MiXCR on the 5' RACE reads. The table includes tens of thousands of distinct CDR3 sequences, around 20% detected once. Here the sequenced sample was whole blood, taken at baseline. All receptors come from an adult who was a healthcare worker with PCR-confirmed SARS-CoV-2 infection or an uninfected control (not recorded which). CDR3s include the opening cysteine and the closing phenylalanine or tryptophan. D genes are given only for firm matches. Part of the rows lack a size; the others show once, few, many or a class for expanded clones.

V: TRBV7-9
size: .
D: .
length: 13
J: TRBJ1-1
CDR3: CASSLRQTTEAFF
DNA: TGTGCCAGCAGCTTACGACAGACCACTGAAGCTTTCTTT

V: TRBV6-2/TRBV6-3
size: few
D: .
length: 14
J: TRBJ2-3
CDR3: CASSSERPSRTQYF
DNA: TGTGCCAGCAGTTCGGAGCGGCCCTCCCGAACGCAGTATTTT

V: TRBV30
size: few
D: .
length: 15
J: TRBJ2-5
CDR3: CAWSVLGGQQETQYF
DNA: TGTGCCTGGAGTGTCTTGGGGGGACAGCAAGAGACCCAGTACTTC

V: TRBV2
size: .
D: .
length: 16
J: TRBJ2-1
CDR3: CASSEDLLDSYNEQFF
DNA: TGTGCCAGCAGTGAAGATCTTTTGGACTCCTACAATGAGCAGTTCTTC

V: TRBV5-8
size: .
D: TRBD1
length: 14
J: TRBJ2-7
CDR3: CASSLEGATYEQYF
DNA: TGTGCCAGCAGCTTGGAGGGGGCTACCTACGAGCAGTACTTC

V: TRBV5-4
size: few
D: TRBD2
length: 16
J: TRBJ2-2
CDR3: CASSRETTSATGELFF
DNA: TGTGCCAGCAGCCGCGAGACTACTAGCGCCACCGGGGAGCTGTTTTTT

V: TRBV28
size: many
D: .
length: 15
J: TRBJ1-5
CDR3: CASRAGPNSNQPQHF
DNA: TGTGCCAGCAGGGCGGGCCCAAATAGCAATCAGCCCCAGCATTTT

V: TRBV6-2/TRBV6-3
size: .
D: .
length: 14
J: TRBJ1-1
CDR3: CASSYRRVNTEAFF
DNA: TGTGCCAGCAGTTACCGTCGGGTTAACACTGAAGCTTTCTTT

V: TRBV7-8
size: few
D: .
length: 15
J: TRBJ2-5
CDR3: CASSFSGREQETQYF
DNA: TGTGCCAGCAGCTTCTCCGGCAGGGAACAAGAGACCCAGTACTTC

V: TRBV15
size: few
D: .
length: 15
J: TRBJ1-4
CDR3: CATSRGRNQDEKLFF
DNA: TGTGCCACCAGCAGAGGCCGAAATCAAGATGAAAAACTGTTTTTT

V: TRBV21-1
size: .
D: .
length: 13
J: TRBJ2-5
CDR3: CASSKKAAETQYF
DNA: TGTGCCAGCAGTAAGAAGGCAGCGGAGACCCAGTACTTC

V: TRBV11-2
size: .
D: .
length: 14
J: TRBJ1-2
CDR3: CASSLTGIDYGYTF
DNA: TGTGCCAGCAGCTTAACAGGGATTGACTATGGCTACACCTTC

V: TRBV6-5
size: .
D: .
length: 15
J: TRBJ2-7
CDR3: CASSYSTVPTYEQYF
DNA: TGTGCCAGCAGTTATTCGACAGTTCCAACCTACGAGCAGTACTTC